By frequency in the sample, the clone carrying this TCR beta chain is medium-sized. Amplification of the TCR beta CDR3 was achieved through multiplex PCR with 32 V and 13 J primers. TCRdb reanalysed the multiplex PCR reads using MiXCR and keeps one entry per CDR3 protein. The repertoire includes thousands of distinct CDR3 sequences, around 23% of them detected once, and 15% to 20% sits in the top ten. This record belongs to a study of immune heterogeneity within non-small cell lung tumors. The V and J ends lost 4 bases and 2 bases, in that order; junction bases with no gene match: 5. This CDR3 is built from 15 residues. In germline, CDR1 is SGHAT, CDR2 FQDESV (reference sequence). Bulk tumor genomic DNA, around 600 ng per sample, was the template. Every primary tumor yielded several biopsies, spaced far apart, that were taken during surgery. Patients underwent curative surgery for non-small cell lung cancer (untreated and newly diagnosed).

This sequence originates from a man between 60 and 70 years old with non-small cell lung cancer. The sample comprised lung tumor tissue. The V gene is TRBV11-1, the J gene TRBJ1-3; the match to TRBD1 covers 7 bases. CDR3 sequence (DNA): TGTGCCAGCAGCTCTAGGACAGGCACTGGAAACACCATATATTTT. Its protein is CASSSRTGTGNTIYF.